The 25 T cell receptor beta chains presented below share a single source sample, sequenced in a study of blood T cells in healthy people across ages. Alongside a J-beta primer mix, a sample-barcoded 5' primer served in a second PCR lasting about 7 to 11 cycles. TCRdb re-analysed the 5' RACE reads in MiXCR, keeping a single row per CDR3 protein. In the table there are about 970,000 distinct CDR3 sequences, roughly 47% of which are singletons. Sequenced material: blood. The receptors derive from a woman aged 55-70 years in good health.

The chain recombines TRBV4-1 with TRBJ2-6; unclear D gene. Per germline, CDR1 MGHRA and CDR2 YSYEKL. V lost 5 bases and J 8 bases, leaving 7 bases between the germline ends. The CDR3 is 12 residues long. The CDR3 DNA follows: TGCGCCAGCAGCAGGACGTCCAACGTCCTGACTTTC. It translates to CASSRTSNVLTF.

The chain couples TRBV12-3 or TRBV12-4 to TRBJ2-3; 9 positions agree with TRBD1. V was clipped by 3 bases and J by 4 bases; unmatched bases: 8. The CDR3 spans 16 residues. This chain's CDR3 is CASSFPGTGLADTQYF. DNA for the CDR3: TGTGCCAGCAGTTTCCCAGGGACAGGGTTGGCAGATACGCAGTATTTT.

This sequence joins TRBV3-1 and TRBJ2-1, with 12 bases fitting TRBD2. This CDR3 region has 16 residues. V lost 3 bases and J lost 7; bases outside the gene matches: 7. Germline-derived CDR1 and CDR2 are LGHDT and YNNKEL (reference sequence). The CDR3 bases are TGTGCCAGCAGCCAGATTTCTAGCGGGAGGGAAAATGAGCAGTTCTTC. It specifies CASSQISSGRENEQFF.

This rearrangement joins TRBV20-1 to TRBJ2-1; TRBD2 might be the D (6 bases). Germline V lookup: CDR1 DFQATT, CDR2 SNEGSKA (reference sequence). This CDR3 region has 21 residues. Trimming left V 4 bases short and J 0 bases short, with 31 bases between. DNA of the CDR3: TGCAGTGCTACCATACCAGCGGGCCAGGGAATTGGGGGTAGCTCCTACAATGAGCAGTTCTTC. Translated: CSATIPAGQGIGGSSYNEQFF.

The chain couples TRBV4-1 to TRBJ2-1; D call uncertain. Germline values: CDR1 MGHRA, CDR2 YSYEKL. Trimming took off 1 base at V and 4 bases at J, with 8 bases between the two ends. This CDR3 is built from 14 residues. CDR3 coding DNA: TGCGCCAGCAGCCAAGGGGAAGAGTACAATGAGCAGTTCTTC. This encodes CASSQGEEYNEQFF.

In its sample, this clonotype was seen a few times. The chain recombines TRBV21-1 with TRBJ1-2. TRBV21-1 is a documented pseudogene. The CDR3 extends over 13 amino acids. The CDR3 DNA sequence: TGTGCCAGCAGCACACGACGGAACTATGGCTACACCTTC. Protein: CASSTRRNYGYTF.

The chain combines TRBV28 with TRBJ2-1, with D perhaps matching TRBD2 (6 bases). This CDR3 has 12 amino acids. Germline CDR1 MDHEN, CDR2 SYDVKM. V was cut by 6 bases and J by 8 bases, with 11 bases left in between. This CDR3 reads CASRAPGDEQFF. DNA for the CDR3: TGTGCCAGCAGGGCCCCGGGGGATGAGCAGTTCTTC.

V and J are TRBV20-1 and TRBJ2-7; a weak D match, TRBD2 (5 bases). The CDR3 loop spans 14 amino acids. Trimming took 4 bases from V and 7 from J, leaving 20 bases between them. Germline V gives CDR1 DFQATT, CDR2 SNEGSKA (reference sequence). The CDR3 region has the DNA TGCAGTGCTAAGCTAGCAGCAAAGGTTAATGAGCAGTACTTC. Amino acid sequence: CSAKLAAKVNEQYF.

The chain employs TRBV3-1 and TRBJ2-1, with TRBD1 identical over 7 bases. J was trimmed by 7 bases and V by 4 bases; bases with no gene match: 7. Germline V gives CDR1 LGHDT, CDR2 YNNKEL (reference sequence). The CDR3 is 14 residues long. The CDR3 region is CASSRATGWNEQFF. The CDR3 DNA reads as TGTGCCAGCAGCCGAGCGACAGGGTGGAATGAGCAGTTCTTC.

The rearrangement links TRBV24-1 to TRBJ2-5, with 8 bases aligning to TRBD2. Germline assignment: CDR1 KGHDR and CDR2 SFDVKD. The length of the CDR3 is 15 residues. With V trimmed by 6 bases and J by 4 bases, 9 bases remained unmatched. Here the CDR3 reads CATSRSGTGGETQYF. CDR3 nucleotide sequence: TGTGCCACCAGTCGTAGCGGGACTGGTGGAGAGACCCAGTACTTC.

Notes on this clonotype: One junction end disagrees with the germline gene, perhaps due to a read error. J is TRBJ1-1 and V is TRBV6-2 or TRBV6-3, with 8 bases that match TRBD1. The CDR3 covers 14 residues. CDR1 and CDR2 (germline): MNHEY, SVGEGT. CDR3 in DNA: TGTGCCCGCAGTTACCAACAGGGGGGCACTGAAGCTTTCTTT. The encoded protein is CARSYQQGGTEAFF.

This clonotype was counted a single time. The chain is built from TRBV28 and TRBJ2-3; 9 bases align to TRBD1. The CDR3 runs 15 residues. Germline CDR1 and CDR2: MDHEN and SYDVKM. V was pared by 2 bases and J by 5 bases, with 5 bases of the junction left unmatched. For the CDR3, the DNA is TGTGCCAGCAGTTTACCGGGACAGGGTATAGATACGCAGTATTTT. This translates into CASSLPGQGIDTQYF.

The chain uses TRBV20-1 and TRBJ2-3; no firm D call. With 6 bases removed from V and 1 base from J, the gap between germline ends came to 14 bases. Germline values: CDR1 DFQATT, CDR2 SNEGSKA (reference sequence). There are 14 residues in the CDR3. The CDR3 DNA sequence: TGCAGTGCGATAATGGACCTCCGCACAGATACGCAGTATTTT. Protein sequence: CSAIMDLRTDTQYF.

The chain uses TRBV5-1 and TRBJ1-6; D is perhaps TRBD1 (5 bases). The V gene lost 7 bases and the J gene lost 7 bases, with 12 bases spanning the gap. The CDR3 has 13 amino acids. Germline V CDR1 and CDR2: SGHRS, YFSETQ. CDR3 residues: CASGSGINSPLHF. As DNA, the CDR3 is TGCGCCAGCGGATCAGGGATCAATTCACCCCTCCACTTT.

This clonotype was observed a handful of times. This sequence joins TRBV7-9 and TRBJ1-1; 7 bases map to TRBD1. The junction had 3 bases not matched to a gene; V was cut back by 5 bases and J by 0 bases. CDR1 and CDR2 (germline): SEHNR, FQNEAQ (reference sequence). The CDR3 is made up of 14 amino acids. The chain's CDR3 is CASSRGQVNTEAFF. In nucleotides, the CDR3 is TGTGCCAGCAGCCGCGGACAGGTGAACACTGAAGCTTTCTTT.

In this sample, this clonotype turned up a few times. The CDR3, as DNA: TGCAGTGCCAGGACTAGACCGGGACACTCCTACAATGAGCAGTTCTTC. Its protein product is CSARTRPGHSYNEQFF. J is TRBJ2-1 and V is TRBV20-1; tentatively, D is TRBD2 (7 bases). Germline CDR1 is DFQATT and CDR2 is SNEGSKA (reference sequence). Trimming took 6 bases from V and 0 from J, leaving 18 bases between them. The CDR3 is 16 amino acids.

V is TRBV12-3 or TRBV12-4 and J is TRBJ2-4; TRBD1 is a possible D gene (6 bases). With 3 bases removed from V and 6 bases from J, the gap between germline ends came to 12 bases. There are 14 residues in the CDR3. The CDR3 is CASSFHRAGNIQYF. The CDR3, as DNA: TGTGCCAGCAGTTTCCACAGGGCGGGAAACATTCAGTACTTC.

V is TRBV6-1 and J is TRBJ2-7; the match to TRBD2 covers 10 bases. V was pared by 2 bases and J by 6 bases, with 7 bases of the junction left unmatched. The germline V gene has CDR1 MNHNS and CDR2 SASEGT. CDR3 size: 15 residues. In DNA, the CDR3 is TGTGCCAGCAGTGAATTTCTAGCGGGAGCCCCCGAGCAGTACTTC. Its protein is CASSEFLAGAPEQYF.

This clonotype has more than one count but fewer than ten. The rearrangement uses TRBV29-1 and TRBJ1-3; 8 nucleotides line up with TRBD1. V was pared by 1 base and J by 0 bases, with 20 bases of the junction left unmatched. There are 21 residues in the CDR3. Germline CDR1 and CDR2: SQVTM and ANQGSEA. CDR3 region: CSVEVPTRTGPFPLSGNTIYF. The CDR3 DNA reads as TGCAGCGTTGAAGTGCCAACGCGGACAGGGCCCTTCCCGCTCTCTGGAAACACCATATATTTT.

This clonotype was found a few times. The V call is TRBV7-2, the J call TRBJ2-1; 15 bases match TRBD2. Looked up from germline, CDR1 is SGHTA and CDR2 is FQGNSA. The CDR3 is 15 amino acids. The ends lost 2 bases at V and 13 bases at J; junction bases unmatched: 6. DNA for the CDR3: TGTGCCAGCAGCTTAACGGGACTAGCGGGAGGCCCACAGTTCTTC. It is translated as CASSLTGLAGGPQFF.

The chain joins TRBV7-2 to TRBJ2-5, with D possibly matching TRBD2 (6 bases). Germline CDR1 is SGHTA and CDR2 is FQGNSA. V dropped 1 base and J dropped 2 bases, with 14 bases sitting between them. The length of the CDR3 is 16 residues. This chain's CDR3 is CASSLVGGVLQETQYF. CDR3 DNA sequence: TGTGCCAGCAGCTTAGTTGGCGGGGTCCTACAAGAGACCCAGTACTTC.

V usage is TRBV10-3 and J usage is TRBJ2-5, with 7 bases matching TRBD2. CDR3 length: 14 residues. Germline values: CDR1 ENHRY, CDR2 SYGVKD. V dropped 3 bases and J dropped 5; count of bases not matched to a gene: 6. The CDR3 region is CAISDGGGMETQYF. The CDR3 region has the DNA TGTGCCATCAGTGACGGGGGAGGGATGGAGACCCAGTACTTC.

This chain joins TRBV4-2 and TRBJ1-2; D is ambiguous. The V and J ends lost 3 bases and 3 bases respectively, with 17 bases between them. The CDR3 covers 16 residues. CDR1 and CDR2 (germline): LGHNA, YNFKEQ. The CDR3 nucleotides read TGTGCCAGCAGCCAGGTAGGTAGGCAGGACGACTATGGCTACACCTTC. Translation: CASSQVGRQDDYGYTF.

Turning to this clonotype: Compared with germline, one end of the junction differs, possibly owing to a read error. V is TRBV27 and J is TRBJ1-1, with TRBD1 identical over 8 bases. The germline CDR1 and CDR2 sequences are MNHEY and SMNVEV (reference sequence). The length of the CDR3 is 18 residues. The CDR3 loop is CAGRGPSTATLMNTEAFF. As DNA, the CDR3 is TGTGCCGGCAGGGGGCCCTCGACAGCGACTTTGATGAACACTGAAGCTTTCTTT.

The rearrangement uses TRBV4-1 and TRBJ1-2, with D perhaps matching TRBD1 (5 bases). Trimming shortened V by 4 bases and J by 4 bases, and 13 bases separated the two germline ends. Germline V gene lookup returns CDR1 MGHRA and CDR2 YSYEKL. This CDR3 is 14 amino acids long. CDR3 nucleotides: TGCGCCAGCAGCCCACCCCGACAGACCTATGGCTACACCTTC. Translated: CASSPPRQTYGYTF.